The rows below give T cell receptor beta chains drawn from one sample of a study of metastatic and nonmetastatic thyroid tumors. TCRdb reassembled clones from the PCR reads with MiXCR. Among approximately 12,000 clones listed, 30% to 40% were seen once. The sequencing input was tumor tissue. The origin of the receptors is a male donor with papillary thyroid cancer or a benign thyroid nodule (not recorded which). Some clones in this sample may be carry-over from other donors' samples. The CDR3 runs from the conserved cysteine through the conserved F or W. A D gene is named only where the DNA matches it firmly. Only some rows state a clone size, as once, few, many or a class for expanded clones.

cdr3_nt: TGCGCCAGCCGCCCGGGACGAAGACAGAACAATCAGCCCCAGCATTTT
cdr3_aa: CASRPGRRQNNQPQHF
v_call: TRBV10-1
d_call: .
j_call: TRBJ1-5
clone_size: few

cdr3_nt: TGTGCCAGCTCGCAGGGGATGGACACCGGGGAGCTGTTTTTT
cdr3_aa: CASSQGMDTGELFF
v_call: TRBV6-4
d_call: .
j_call: TRBJ2-2
clone_size: medium-sized

cdr3_nt: TGTGCCAGCAGCAAATGGGAAGTGACTTTTGAGCAGTACTTC
cdr3_aa: CASSKWEVTFEQYF
v_call: TRBV9
d_call: .
j_call: TRBJ2-7
clone_size: once

cdr3_nt: TGTGCCAGCAGCTTAGGCCCATACAATGAGCAGTTCTTC
cdr3_aa: CASSLGPYNEQFF
v_call: TRBV7-7
d_call: .
j_call: TRBJ2-1
clone_size: few

cdr3_nt: TGTGCCAGCAGTTACGCCGGACTCAACCAAGAGACCCAGTACTTC
cdr3_aa: CASSYAGLNQETQYF
v_call: TRBV6-9
d_call: .
j_call: TRBJ2-5
clone_size: .

cdr3_nt: TGTGCCAGCAGTGAACGCGGATCCTACGAGCAGTACTTC
cdr3_aa: CASSERGSYEQYF
v_call: TRBV6-1
d_call: .
j_call: TRBJ2-7
clone_size: .

cdr3_nt: TGTGCCACCAGCAGAGGGGAGGGCTGGGAAGATACGCAGTATTTT
cdr3_aa: CATSRGEGWEDTQYF
v_call: TRBV15
d_call: TRBD2
j_call: TRBJ2-3
clone_size: medium-sized

cdr3_nt: TGCAGTGCTAAAACAGGGGGCGCGTATGGCTACACCTTC
cdr3_aa: CSAKTGGAYGYTF
v_call: TRBV20-1
d_call: TRBD1
j_call: TRBJ1-2
clone_size: .

cdr3_nt: TGCAGTGCTAGTTGGCAGGCAACAGATACGCAGTATTTT
cdr3_aa: CSASWQATDTQYF
v_call: TRBV20-1
d_call: .
j_call: TRBJ2-3
clone_size: medium-sized

cdr3_nt: TGTGCCAGCAGCTTAGGCGGGGGGAATGAGCAGTTCTTC
cdr3_aa: CASSLGGGNEQFF
v_call: TRBV11-2
d_call: TRBD2
j_call: TRBJ2-1
clone_size: .

cdr3_nt: TGTGCCAGCAGTTACCGAGCCTCACCCCTCCACTTT
cdr3_aa: CASSYRASPLHF
v_call: TRBV6-2/TRBV6-3
d_call: .
j_call: TRBJ1-6
clone_size: few

cdr3_nt: TGCGCCAGCAGCTTAACAGGGGAATCAACTAATGAAAAACTGTTTTTT
cdr3_aa: CASSLTGESTNEKLFF
v_call: TRBV5-1
d_call: TRBD1
j_call: TRBJ1-4
clone_size: .

cdr3_nt: TGCAGTGCTACAAGACAGAATTCACCCCTCCACTTT
cdr3_aa: CSATRQNSPLHF
v_call: TRBV20-1
d_call: .
j_call: TRBJ1-6
clone_size: .

cdr3_nt: TGTGCCAGTGCCGGGACTAGCGGCAACAATGAGCAGTTCTTC
cdr3_aa: CASAGTSGNNEQFF
v_call: TRBV6-2/TRBV6-3
d_call: TRBD2
j_call: TRBJ2-1
clone_size: medium-sized

cdr3_nt: TGTGCCAGCAGCCGAAAGGGGGTGGACGAGCAGTACTTC
cdr3_aa: CASSRKGVDEQYF
v_call: TRBV27
d_call: .
j_call: TRBJ2-7
clone_size: few

cdr3_nt: TGTGCCAGCAGCTTATGTTACAGGCTGGCTGACTATGGCTACACCTTC
cdr3_aa: CASSLCYRLADYGYTF
v_call: TRBV11-1
d_call: .
j_call: TRBJ1-2
clone_size: .

cdr3_nt: TGTGCCAGCAGGAGGGCGACCGGGGAGCTGTTTTTT
cdr3_aa: CASRRATGELFF
v_call: TRBV28
d_call: .
j_call: TRBJ2-2
clone_size: few

cdr3_nt: TGTGCCAGCAGTTACTCGGTGGCAGCGAGCTCCTACAATGAGCAGTTCTTC
cdr3_aa: CASSYSVAASSYNEQFF
v_call: TRBV6-5
d_call: .
j_call: TRBJ2-1
clone_size: .

cdr3_nt: TGTGCCAGCAGCTTAGTCAGTCAGGGGGGCAATCAGCCCCAGCATTTT
cdr3_aa: CASSLVSQGGNQPQHF
v_call: TRBV11-1
d_call: TRBD1
j_call: TRBJ1-5
clone_size: few

cdr3_nt: TGTGCCAGCAGTTTTATGTATGATCAGCCCCAGCATTTT
cdr3_aa: CASSFMYDQPQHF
v_call: TRBV27
d_call: .
j_call: TRBJ1-5
clone_size: .

cdr3_nt: TGTGCCAGCAGTGAAGGCGCCGGGACATCGAACGAGCAGTACTTC
cdr3_aa: CASSEGAGTSNEQYF
v_call: TRBV6-1
d_call: .
j_call: TRBJ2-7
clone_size: few